This T cell receptor (beta chain) came from a study of blood T cell repertoires in COVID-19. About the study: Acute-phase and convalescent COVID-19 samples originated in the United States, Italy and Spain. T cells, B-cell-depleted T cells, or PBMCs supplied cDNA or gDNA.

Per the study methods: From reference gene primer amplification, estimates of nucleated cell counts were derived. Clones were read by immunoSEQ multiplex PCR, and TCRdb kept only the in-frame ones, dropping some. V, J and clone size reflect that table, while D and trimming were determined from the DNA. The sample carries tens of thousands of clones, 77% recorded once. CDR1 and CDR2 from the germline V gene are SNHLY and FYNNEI. This CDR3 region has 13 residues. V lost 9 bases to trimming and J lost 7 bases; unmatched junction nucleotides: 8. The sample comprised peripheral blood. This chain uses TRBV2 with TRBJ1-5, with 8 bases fitting TRBD1. The receptor was isolated from an older woman with acute or convalescent COVID-19. The CDR3 spells CASTGQEGQPQHF. CDR3 nucleotide sequence: TGTGCCAGTACGGGACAGGAAGGGCAGCCCCAGCATTTT.